Listed here is a single T cell receptor beta chain. The source of the sample is a study of T cells in Graves' hyperthyroidism and ophthalmopathy. The CDR3 contains 15 residues. CDR1 is SGHRS, CDR2 YFSETQ, per germline. V shed 4 bases and J 5 bases; nucleotides not matched to a gene: 10. RNA transcripts yielded amplified TCR beta CDR3 regions. Researchers ran a first-round RT-PCR on the TCR CDR3 using the HTBI primer set. Via MiXCR, TCRdb re-called the multiplex PCR reads, giving one row per CDR3 protein. The sample consists of around 600,000 distinct CDR3 sequences, 45% of them appearing once. The sequence was obtained from an adult man with Graves' disease, either hyperthyroidism or ophthalmopathy (not recorded which). The sequenced sample consisted of peripheral blood or thyroid tissue (not recorded which). The chain combines TRBV5-1 with TRBJ1-1, with 8 bases that match TRBD1. For the CDR3, the DNA is TGCGCCAGCAGCCCTTTACAGGGGGAAAGGACTGAAGCTTTCTTT. Amino acid sequence: CASSPLQGERTEAFF.